Following are 9 T cell receptor beta chains from one sample sequenced in a study of cytomegalovirus exposure and HLA in healthy donors. With 60 Vbeta and 13 Jbeta primers, the PCR was carried out. Using immunoSEQ multiplex PCR, the repertoire was profiled, and TCRdb retains in-frame clones only, with some absent. The profile covers about 240,000 clones, with around 81% appearing a single time and about 8% taken by the ten largest. Sequences were obtained from PBMCs. Receptor source: an older woman in good health and CMV-seropositive.

The gene calls are TRBV7-3 and TRBJ2-5; no clear D gene. The CDR3 covers 17 residues. V lost 1 base and J 5 bases, leaving 20 bases between the germline ends. Germline V gives CDR1 SGHTA, CDR2 FQGTGA. The CDR3 here is CASSLKTAKPLRETQYF. DNA of the CDR3: TGTGCCAGCAGCTTAAAAACCGCTAAGCCCCTCCGGGAGACCCAGTACTTC.

The chain recombines TRBV10-3 with TRBJ2-6, with a tentative D call TRBD2 (6 bases). From germline, CDR1 is ENHRY and CDR2 SYGVKD. Deletions cut 1 base from V and 2 bases from J, with 9 bases between. The CDR3 is 16 amino acids. CDR3 sequence: CAISEYTGAGANVLTF. The DNA for the CDR3 is TGTGCCATCAGTGAGTATACGGGGGCTGGGGCCAACGTCCTGACTTTC.

The J gene is TRBJ2-1, the V gene TRBV28, with 8 bases identical to TRBD2. Germline V gene sequence: CDR1 MDHEN, CDR2 SYDVKM. J lost 2 bases, V lost 4 bases, and 7 bases had no gene match. The CDR3 totals 16 residues. The CDR3 bases are TGTGCCAGCAGTTACCTTAGCGGGGATCCCTACAATGAGCAGTTCTTC. Translation gives CASSYLSGDPYNEQFF. Supplemented by reference TRBV28 and TRBJ2-1, the full variable domain reads DVKVTQSSRYLVKRTGEKVFLECVQDMDHENMFWYRQDPGLGLRLIYFSYDVKMKEKGDIPEGYSVSREKKERFSLILESASTNQTSMYLCASSYLSGDPYNEQFFGPGTRLTVL.

The chain recombines TRBV28 with TRBJ2-7; 8 nucleotides align to TRBD1. The trim removed 4 bases at V and 0 bases at J, leaving 5 bases unmatched. Germline V CDR1 and CDR2: MDHEN, SYDVKM. The CDR3 has 15 residues. The CDR3 bases are TGTGCCAGCAGTTCGGGACAGGACAGCTCCTACGAGCAGTACTTC. This gives the protein CASSSGQDSSYEQYF.

This clone was picked up a small number of times. The chain links TRBV5-1 to TRBJ2-1; TRBD2 agrees at 9 bases. Trimming at V came to 0 bases and at J to 8 bases, leaving 9 bases not matched to a gene. The CDR3 length is 16 residues. Germline values: CDR1 SGHRS, CDR2 YFSETQ. The DNA for the CDR3 is TGCGCCAGCAGCTTGGCCCCTAGCGGGAACGGGGATGAGCAGTTCTTC. Its protein is CASSLAPSGNGDEQFF. The complete variable domain, with remaining parts taken from reference TRBV5-1 and TRBJ2-1, reads KAGVTQTPRYLIKTRGQQVTLSCSPISGHRSVSWYQQTPGQGLQFLFEYFSETQRNKGNFPGRFSGRQFSNSRSEMNVSTLELGDSALYLCASSLAPSGNGDEQFFGPGTRLTVL.

This clone has only one observation. This chain uses TRBV19 with TRBJ2-1, with D maybe TRBD1 (6 bases). The CDR3 has 14 residues. V lost 1 base and J 3 bases, leaving 7 bases between the germline ends. The germline V gene encodes CDR1 LNHDA and CDR2 SQIVND (reference sequence). The CDR3 loop is CASSIGRGYNEQFF. CDR3 coding DNA: TGTGCCAGTAGTATAGGCAGGGGCTACAATGAGCAGTTCTTC.

The chain has TRBV7-8 and TRBJ2-1; 9 bases fit TRBD1. This CDR3 contains 17 residues. V dropped 6 bases and J dropped 6; count of bases not matched to a gene: 15. CDR1 is SGHVS and CDR2 is FQNEAQ in the germline V gene. The CDR3 spells CASRLDRGVAAGNEQFF. CDR3 coding DNA: TGTGCCAGCAGACTTGACAGGGGGGTAGCGGCCGGCAATGAGCAGTTCTTC.

This sequence joins TRBV5-1 and TRBJ2-3, with D tentatively TRBD1 (6 bases). V was pared by 0 bases and J by 3 bases, with 11 bases between. The CDR3 totals 15 residues. Looked up from germline, CDR1 is SGHRS and CDR2 is YFSETQ. The CDR3 DNA sequence: TGCGCCAGCAGCTTGGTAGGGGGAACGACAGATACGCAGTATTTT. Encoded protein: CASSLVGGTTDTQYF.

This rearrangement joins TRBV5-1 to TRBJ2-1, with 7 bases fitting TRBD2. From germline, CDR1 is SGHRS and CDR2 YFSETQ. CDR3 length: 16 amino acids. Germline trimming cut 4 bases from V and 4 bases from J; bases unmatched to any gene: 11. The CDR3 region has the DNA TGCGCCAGCAGCCCGCAAGCGGGAAATAAGTACAATGAGCAGTTCTTC. Amino acid sequence: CASSPQAGNKYNEQFF.